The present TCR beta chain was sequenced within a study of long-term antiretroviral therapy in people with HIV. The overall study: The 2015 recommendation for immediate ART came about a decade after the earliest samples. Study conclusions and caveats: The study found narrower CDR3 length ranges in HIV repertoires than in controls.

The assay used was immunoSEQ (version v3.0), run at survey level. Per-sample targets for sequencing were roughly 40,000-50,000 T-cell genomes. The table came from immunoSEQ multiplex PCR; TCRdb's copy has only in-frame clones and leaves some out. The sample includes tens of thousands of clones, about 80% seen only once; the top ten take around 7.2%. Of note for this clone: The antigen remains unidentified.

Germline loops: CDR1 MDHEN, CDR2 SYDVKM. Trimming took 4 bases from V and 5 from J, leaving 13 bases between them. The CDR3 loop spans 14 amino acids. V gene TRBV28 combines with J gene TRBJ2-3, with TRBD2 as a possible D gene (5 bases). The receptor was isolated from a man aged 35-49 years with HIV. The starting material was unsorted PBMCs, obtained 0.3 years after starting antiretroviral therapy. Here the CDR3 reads CASSSPGREDTQYF. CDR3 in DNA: TGTGCCAGCAGTTCTCCGGGGAGAGAAGATACGCAGTATTTT.